Listed here are 21 T cell receptor beta chains from one sample, sequenced in a study of shared clonotypes between healthy human individuals. Sequencing used immunoSEQ multiplex PCR; TCRdb keeps in-frame clones, though not all of them. The data contain around 2.1 million clones, approximately 94% of them singletons. CD45RO-negative CD8 cells positively selected for CCR7 made up the naive population, which excluded terminally differentiated effector memory CD45RA+ cells. The sequenced material came from naive CD8+ T cells from PBMCs. The receptor set was obtained from a man younger than 35 in good health. Some clones in this sample may be carry-over from other donors' samples.

This clone was found once. Distinct nucleotide sequences in the sample also encode this CDR3. The genes are TRBV27 and TRBJ1-2; the D gene is possibly TRBD1 (5 bases). The ends were cut back, 2 bases at V and 3 bases at J, with 10 bases in the middle. Germline CDR1 MNHEY, CDR2 SMNVEV (reference sequence). The CDR3 runs 14 residues. CDR3 sequence: CASSLTGTYYGYTF. CDR3 coding DNA: TGTGCCAGCAGTTTAACCGGGACTTACTATGGCTACACCTTC.

The chain couples TRBV7-8 to TRBJ2-7; 7 bases match TRBD2. With V trimmed by 0 bases and J by 5 bases, 7 bases remained unmatched. The V gene's germline CDR1 is SGHVS and CDR2 FQNEAQ. This CDR3 has 15 amino acids. CDR3 in DNA: TGTGCCAGCAGCTTAGCGGGGGGGTTTAAAGACGAGCAGTACTTC. Its protein product is CASSLAGGFKDEQYF. The full variable domain, with the rest looked up from reference TRBV7-8 and TRBJ2-7, is GAGVSQSPRYKVAKRGQDVALRCDPISGHVSLFWYQQALGQGPEFLTYFQNEAQLDKSGLPSDRFFAERPEGSVSTLKIQRTQQEDSAVYLCASSLAGGFKDEQYFGPGTRLTVT.

Regarding this clone: Other DNA sequences in this specimen translate into the identical CDR3. The rearrangement links TRBV9 to TRBJ2-7; D is unresolved. The CDR3 spans 13 residues. V was pared by 0 bases and J by 6 bases, with 10 bases between. Germline CDR1 and CDR2: SGDLS and YYNGEE. CDR3 loop: CASSVGGRTEQYF. The CDR3 DNA reads TGTGCCAGCAGCGTAGGCGGCCGTACCGAGCAGTACTTC.

The V call is TRBV10-3, the J call TRBJ1-2; 10 positions agree with TRBD1. CDR3 length: 15 amino acids. J was trimmed by 4 bases and V by 8 bases; bases with no gene match: 10. CDR1 and CDR2 (germline): ENHRY, SYGVKD. CDR3 nucleotide sequence: TGTGCCATCGGTTCTCCGAGGACAGGGGGCTATGGCTACACCTTC. This codes for CAIGSPRTGGYGYTF.

V gene TRBV14 combines with J gene TRBJ2-7; 8 positions agree with TRBD1. CDR1 and CDR2 (germline): SGHDN, FVKESK. The CDR3 is 13 residues long. J lost 3 bases, V lost 6 bases, and 4 bases had no gene match. The CDR3 coding sequence is TGTGCCAGCAGGGCGACAGGGGACTACGAGCAGTACTTC. Translation: CASRATGDYEQYF.

The chain combines TRBV27 with TRBJ2-1, with D unclear. CDR1 MNHEY and CDR2 SMNVEV come from the germline V gene (reference sequence). Trimming removed 6 bases from V and 8 bases from J, with 11 bases in between. This CDR3 is built from 12 residues. The CDR3 reads CASRQRLDEQFF. Written as DNA, the CDR3 is TGTGCCAGCAGGCAACGGCTGGATGAGCAGTTCTTC.

V is TRBV6-5 and J is TRBJ2-1; D remains ambiguous. The CDR3 is 15 residues long. Germline CDR1 is MNHEY and CDR2 is SVGAGI. Deletions cut 0 bases from V and 2 bases from J, with 8 bases between. In DNA form, the CDR3 reads TGTGCCAGCAGTTACTCGCCAGACCCCTACAATGAGCAGTTCTTC. This codes for CASSYSPDPYNEQFF.

V usage is TRBV4-2 and J usage is TRBJ2-1, with 8 bases lining up with TRBD2. The junction had 9 bases not matched to a gene; V was cut back by 5 bases and J by 6 bases. Looked up from germline, CDR1 is LGHNA and CDR2 is YNFKEQ. This CDR3 has 15 residues. In DNA, the CDR3 is TGTGCCAGCAGCTTACTTAGCGGGGATAGCAATGAGCAGTTCTTC. Encoded protein: CASSLLSGDSNEQFF.

This rearrangement joins TRBV6-5 to TRBJ2-5, with 8 positions matching TRBD1. CDR3 length: 14 residues. The V segment lost 2 bases and the J segment 4 bases; nucleotides outside the gene matches: 3. Germline loops: CDR1 MNHEY, CDR2 SVGAGI. The CDR3 is CASSYGQGAETQYF. In DNA, the CDR3 is TGTGCCAGCAGTTACGGGCAGGGGGCAGAGACCCAGTACTTC.

V is TRBV11-2 and J is TRBJ1-5, with a tentative D call TRBD1 (5 bases). Germline lookup yields CDR1 SGHAT and CDR2 FQNNGV. The germline V and J ends were trimmed by 5 bases and 1 base, with 12 bases remaining between them. There are 15 residues in the CDR3. The CDR3 coding sequence is TGTGCCAGCAGCCGGGGTAGGGGCAGCAATCAGCCCCAGCATTTT. Translated: CASSRGRGSNQPQHF. Together with reference TRBV11-2 and TRBJ1-5, the CDR3 gives the full variable domain: EAGVAQSPRYKIIEKRQSVAFWCNPISGHATLYWYQQILGQGPKLLIQFQNNGVVDDSQLPKDRFSAERLKGVDSTLKIQPAKLEDSAVYLCASSRGRGSNQPQHFGDGTRLSIL.

On this clone itself: The same CDR3 arises from other DNA sequences in this sample as well. The J gene is TRBJ1-5, the V gene TRBV27, with TRBD1 identical over 8 bases. The J segment lost 0 bases and the V segment lost 6 bases, leaving 4 bases of the junction unmatched. CDR3 length equals 15 residues. Per germline, CDR1 MNHEY and CDR2 SMNVEV (reference sequence). CDR3 in amino acids: CASRGGTGSNQPQHF. The DNA of the CDR3 is TGTGCCAGCAGGGGGGGGACAGGTAGCAATCAGCCCCAGCATTTT.

This clone was seen a handful of times. V and J are TRBV9 and TRBJ1-2; 7 bases match TRBD1. The CDR3 is made up of 13 amino acids. CDR1 SGDLS and CDR2 YYNGEE come from the germline V gene. With 4 bases clipped from V and 7 bases from J, the junction kept 7 bases outside the gene matches. CDR3 loop: CASSTRQGVGYTF. The CDR3 DNA reads as TGTGCCAGCAGCACCCGACAGGGTGTTGGCTACACCTTC.

The rearrangement uses TRBV6-5 and TRBJ2-7; a possible D gene is TRBD2 (6 bases). Trimming removed 2 bases from V and 4 bases from J, with 15 bases in between. In germline, CDR1 is MNHEY, CDR2 SVGAGI. CDR3 length: 15 amino acids. The CDR3 reads CASSYGGFYPYEQYF. The CDR3 region has the DNA TGTGCCAGCAGTTACGGGGGGTTTTACCCTTACGAGCAGTACTTC.

This sequence joins TRBV28 and TRBJ2-5, with a weak D call TRBD1 (5 bases). Germline V gene sequence: CDR1 MDHEN, CDR2 SYDVKM. Trimming stripped 10 bases from V and 1 base from J, with 13 bases between. There are 13 residues in the CDR3. This CDR3 reads CATQDSFQETQYF. The CDR3 region has the DNA TGTGCCACACAAGACAGCTTCCAAGAGACCCAGTACTTC.

This clone was seen a single time. V and J are TRBV10-3 and TRBJ2-2, with D possibly TRBD2 on 5 matching bases. Trimming pared 10 bases from V and 3 bases from J, leaving 12 bases between. The germline CDR1 and CDR2 sequences are ENHRY and SYGVKD. The CDR3 runs 13 residues. The CDR3 loop is CASLPGDTGELFF. CDR3 sequence (DNA): TGTGCCAGCCTGCCCGGGGACACCGGGGAGCTGTTTTTT.

The chain combines TRBV19 with TRBJ1-5; perhaps TRBD1 as D (6 bases). This CDR3 is built from 16 residues. Germline CDR1 reads LNHDA; CDR2 reads SQIVND (reference sequence). Trimming left V 3 bases short and J 3 bases short, with 15 bases between. The DNA for the CDR3 is TGTGCCAGTAGTATCCCCTCCGACAGGTACAATCAGCCCCAGCATTTT. This codes for CASSIPSDRYNQPQHF.

The chain uses TRBV10-3 and TRBJ2-7; 10 nucleotides line up with TRBD2. This CDR3 is built from 17 residues. Trimming took 4 bases from V and 4 from J; bases not matched to a gene: 13. CDR1 is ENHRY, CDR2 SYGVKD, per germline. The CDR3, as DNA: TGTGCCATCAGTGTCCCAAGCTCCGGGACTAGCGTATACGAGCAGTACTTC. It codes for CAISVPSSGTSVYEQYF.

The chain links TRBV4-2 to TRBJ2-1, with 7 bases fitting TRBD2. J gave up 0 bases and V 1 base, and 9 bases lay outside the gene matches. This CDR3 comprises 18 residues. From germline, CDR1 is LGHNA and CDR2 YNFKEQ. CDR3 bases: TGTGCCAGCAGCCAAGTCTACCTAGCGGTACGCTCCTACAATGAGCAGTTCTTC. This gives the protein CASSQVYLAVRSYNEQFF.

J is TRBJ1-3 and V is TRBV6-1, with D perhaps TRBD1 (5 bases). CDR3 length equals 16 residues. The germline gives CDR1 MNHNS, CDR2 SASEGT. Trimming took 0 bases from V and 0 from J, leaving 9 bases between them. The CDR3 nucleotides read TGTGCCAGCAGTGAAGCCGACAGCGACTCTGGAAACACCATATATTTT. It is translated as CASSEADSDSGNTIYF.

The rearrangement links TRBV14 to TRBJ1-1, with a weak D call TRBD1 (6 bases). With 2 bases removed from V and 3 bases from J, the gap between germline ends came to 28 bases. The length of the CDR3 is 20 residues. Germline-derived CDR1 and CDR2 are SGHDN and FVKESK. The CDR3 DNA follows: TGTGCCAGCAGCCAACTATTGGGGCAGGCTACTCCGAAGGGGGACACTGAAGCTTTCTTT. Encoded protein: CASSQLLGQATPKGDTEAFF.

The rearrangement links TRBV27 to TRBJ1-2; D is uncertain. Trimming shortened V by 6 bases and J by 0 bases, and 11 bases separated the two germline ends. The CDR3 spans 14 residues. The germline gives CDR1 MNHEY, CDR2 SMNVEV (reference sequence). CDR3 loop: CASSPESANYGYTF. For the CDR3, the DNA is TGTGCCAGCAGCCCGGAGTCTGCTAACTATGGCTACACCTTC.